This T cell receptor (beta chain) was recorded in a study of cytomegalovirus exposure and HLA in healthy donors. Study outcomes and limitations: An observed cluster of highly shared sequence variants was recorded as a likely sequencing artifact.

Use of 60 Vbeta and 13 Jbeta primers characterized the PCR. Using immunoSEQ multiplex PCR, the repertoire was profiled, and TCRdb retains in-frame clones only, with some absent. The data show about 160,000 clones, with 80% seen just once and roughly 9.7% held by the top ten. Looked up from germline, CDR1 is LNHNV and CDR2 is YYDKDF (reference sequence). The CDR3 is 15 residues long. The ends were cut back, 1 base at V and 1 base at J, with 10 bases in the middle. Remarks on this clone: Its antigen is not identified.

The receptor was derived from a man between 18 and 29 years old in good health and CMV-seropositive. The rearrangement links TRBV15 to TRBJ1-1; the D is unclear. The sequenced sample consisted of PBMCs. The CDR3: CATSRVSVKNTEAFF. The CDR3 bases are TGTGCCACCAGCAGAGTGTCAGTAAAGAACACTGAAGCTTTCTTT.